Ten or more counts support the clone carrying this TCR beta chain. The antigen is not known. The sample is drawn from a study of T-cell reconstitution after alpha-beta-depleted transplantation in children. Study results and caveats: Several hundred rapidly expanded clones from non-depleted graft cells reportedly supplied alpha-beta T cells about two months post-transplant.

Unique molecular identifiers tagged the TCRbeta library. In TCRdb, the PCR reads were re-called with MiXCR into one record per CDR3 protein. Here the sample spans roughly 7,900 distinct CDR3 sequences, roughly 12% being singletons. J gave up 3 bases and V 7 bases, and 10 bases lay outside the gene matches. This CDR3 is 14 amino acids long. Germline V gene lookup returns CDR1 DFQATT and CDR2 SNEGSKA (reference sequence). Specimen: PBMCs, mostly from graft donor cells, collected 60 days after TCRalphabeta/CD19-depleted stem cell transplant. The receptor comes from a patient aged 2-10 years who had a stem cell transplant for inherited bone marrow failure, so the T cells may come from the graft donor. This sequence joins TRBV20-1 and TRBJ2-5, with 8 positions matching TRBD2. The CDR3 coding sequence is TGCAGTGTTTGCCCGAGCGGGAGAGAAGAGACCCAGTACTTC. This translates into CSVCPSGREETQYF.